Listed below are T cell receptor beta chains from one sample, sequenced in a study of Ad26.COV2.S vaccination and SARS-CoV-2 variants. TCRdb keeps only in-frame clones here, not all; method: immunoSEQ multiplex PCR. The sample has approximately 400,000 clones, roughly 85% seen once. This specimen was peripheral blood, taken in a trial of Ad26.COV2.S vaccine versus placebo. The receptors here all came from a person aged 18-65 years who received the Ad26.COV2.S COVID-19 vaccine or a placebo. The conserved cysteine and the conserved F or W are not part of the CDR3 here. A D gene is named only where the DNA matches it firmly.

V gene: TRBV11-3; D gene: TRBD2; J gene: TRBJ2-3; CDR3 protein: ASSPPIAGGGNKQY
V gene: TRBV5-6; D gene: NA; J gene: TRBJ2-1; CDR3 protein: ASSPRGGGEQF
V gene: TRBV7-2; D gene: NA; J gene: TRBJ1-4; CDR3 protein: ASSLEAYYEKLF
V gene: TRBV5-4; D gene: TRBD2; J gene: TRBJ2-1; CDR3 protein: ASSLVTLAGGPYNEQF
V gene: TRBV24-1; D gene: NA; J gene: TRBJ2-1; CDR3 protein: ATSDAGTPYQEQF
V gene: TRBV21-1; D gene: NA; J gene: TRBJ2-1; CDR3 protein: ASRWGEYEQF
V gene: TRBV7-9; D gene: NA; J gene: TRBJ2-7; CDR3 protein: ASSPEAGGPYEQY
V gene: TRBV10-1; D gene: TRBD1; J gene: TRBJ1-6; CDR3 protein: ASSESPRGQGLNSPLH
V gene: TRBV20-1; D gene: TRBD1; J gene: TRBJ1-1; CDR3 protein: SVPGQGRAF
V gene: TRBV5-1; D gene: NA; J gene: TRBJ1-4; CDR3 protein: ASSLEAVNEKLF
V gene: TRBV15; D gene: NA; J gene: TRBJ2-7; CDR3 protein: ATRSRDSLPYEQY
V gene: TRBV6-1; D gene: NA; J gene: TRBJ1-5; CDR3 protein: ASSERGGGQPQH
V gene: TRBV3-1/TRBV3-2; D gene: NA; J gene: TRBJ1-6; CDR3 protein: ASSQGTTYNSPLH
V gene: TRBV29-1; D gene: NA; J gene: TRBJ2-3; CDR3 protein: SVGGASSTDTQY
V gene: TRBV9; D gene: TRBD2; J gene: TRBJ2-1; CDR3 protein: ASSSLAGVGYNEQF
V gene: TRBV18; D gene: NA; J gene: TRBJ1-1; CDR3 protein: ASSSTGQNTEAF
V gene: TRBV19; D gene: NA; J gene: TRBJ1-6; CDR3 protein: ASKEGTSYNSPLH
V gene: TRBV28; D gene: NA; J gene: TRBJ1-5; CDR3 protein: ASSLTGGRPQH
V gene: TRBV29-1; D gene: NA; J gene: TRBJ1-4; CDR3 protein: SVEEGQGEKLF
V gene: TRBV20-1; D gene: NA; J gene: TRBJ2-3; CDR3 protein: SASGGLPDTQY
V gene: TRBV6-5; D gene: TRBD1; J gene: TRBJ1-1; CDR3 protein: ASRGQGVETEAF
V gene: TRBV28; D gene: NA; J gene: TRBJ2-1; CDR3 protein: ASSLAAGNNEQF
V gene: TRBV11-2; D gene: NA; J gene: TRBJ2-3; CDR3 protein: ASSLDTQY
V gene: TRBV7-3; D gene: NA; J gene: TRBJ2-5; CDR3 protein: ASSPGSQYQETQY
V gene: TRBV27; D gene: TRBD2; J gene: TRBJ2-1; CDR3 protein: ASSYGSGGPTYNEQF
V gene: TRBV5-6; D gene: TRBD1; J gene: TRBJ1-2; CDR3 protein: ASSFRDRGPLYT
V gene: TRBV6-5; D gene: TRBD1; J gene: TRBJ2-1; CDR3 protein: ASRPTGVREQF
V gene: TRBV2; D gene: NA; J gene: TRBJ2-7; CDR3 protein: ASNSRGGGVYEQY
V gene: TRBV18; D gene: NA; J gene: TRBJ1-4; CDR3 protein: ASSPQRKTEKLF
V gene: TRBV5-6; D gene: NA; J gene: TRBJ1-1; CDR3 protein: ASSEDYQVNTEAF
V gene: TRBV4-3; D gene: TRBD2; J gene: TRBJ2-2; CDR3 protein: ASRGAGGTGELF
V gene: TRBV20-1; D gene: NA; J gene: TRBJ2-3; CDR3 protein: SAQRDTQY
V gene: TRBV7-2; D gene: TRBD1; J gene: TRBJ2-7; CDR3 protein: ASSRQGRVGQY
V gene: TRBV4-2; D gene: TRBD1; J gene: TRBJ1-2; CDR3 protein: ASTNRGGYGYT
V gene: TRBV11-3; D gene: TRBD1; J gene: TRBJ1-3; CDR3 protein: ASSPGPGQAGNTIY
V gene: TRBV19; D gene: NA; J gene: TRBJ2-3; CDR3 protein: ASTGGTSTDTQY
V gene: TRBV6-2/TRBV6-3; D gene: NA; J gene: TRBJ1-1; CDR3 protein: ASSGLGLGTEAF
V gene: TRBV5-1; D gene: TRBD2; J gene: TRBJ2-7; CDR3 protein: ASSQLAGVNEQY
V gene: TRBV5-1; D gene: NA; J gene: TRBJ2-1; CDR3 protein: ASTRRGGSYNEQF
V gene: TRBV19; D gene: NA; J gene: TRBJ1-5; CDR3 protein: ASSITGNQPQH
V gene: TRBV11-2; D gene: NA; J gene: TRBJ1-4; CDR3 protein: ASSYGGSEKLF
V gene: TRBV19; D gene: NA; J gene: TRBJ1-2; CDR3 protein: ASSMGDGYT
V gene: TRBV5-5; D gene: NA; J gene: TRBJ2-7; CDR3 protein: ASSLLAPNYEQY
V gene: TRBV5-1; D gene: NA; J gene: TRBJ2-6; CDR3 protein: ASRDPSGANVLT
V gene: TRBV6-5; D gene: TRBD2; J gene: TRBJ2-1; CDR3 protein: ASPRREGSYNEQF
V gene: TRBV4-2; D gene: TRBD1; J gene: TRBJ1-4; CDR3 protein: ASSQDLQGGNEKLF
V gene: TRBV10-3; D gene: TRBD1; J gene: TRBJ1-6; CDR3 protein: AIRPGQENSPLH
V gene: TRBV5-1; D gene: NA; J gene: TRBJ2-1; CDR3 protein: ASSLILRVAWDNEQF
V gene: TRBV5-1; D gene: TRBD2; J gene: TRBJ2-5; CDR3 protein: ASSFLAGEETQY
V gene: TRBV11-3; D gene: TRBD2; J gene: TRBJ2-1; CDR3 protein: ASSFSLAGEQF
V gene: TRBV7-9; D gene: NA; J gene: TRBJ2-2; CDR3 protein: ASSFALAVNTGELF
V gene: TRBV19; D gene: NA; J gene: TRBJ2-5; CDR3 protein: ASSSGRETQY
V gene: TRBV6-5; D gene: TRBD2; J gene: TRBJ2-5; CDR3 protein: ASSYGEGQTQY